This TCR beta chain was obtained from a study of T cells after yellow fever vaccination. This clonotype has just a few counts. CDR1 and CDR2 (germline): SGHRS, YFSETQ. CDR3 length equals 15 residues. V lost 1 base to trimming and J lost 6 bases, with 13 bases between them. One entry per CDR3 protein results from TCRdb running MiXCR on the 5' RACE reads. The sample has around 550,000 distinct CDR3 sequences, roughly 19% seen once; the top ten hold roughly an eighth. V usage is TRBV5-1 and J usage is TRBJ1-4, with D possibly matching TRBD1 (5 bases). This specimen consisted of PBMCs, obtained 15 days after the yellow fever booster vaccination. The clonotype originates from a man in his thirties or forties who received the YFV17D yellow fever vaccine. CDR3 nucleotide sequence: TGCGCCAGCAGCTTGATGGGGGATCCCGATGAAAAACTGTTTTTT. Amino acids: CASSLMGDPDEKLFF. The whole variable domain, remainder taken from reference TRBV5-1 and TRBJ1-4, is KAGVTQTPRYLIKTRGQQVTLSCSPISGHRSVSWYQQTPGQGLQFLFEYFSETQRNKGNFPGRFSGRQFSNSRSEMNVSTLELGDSALYLCASSLMGDPDEKLFFGSGTQLSVL.